This T cell receptor (beta chain) was recorded in a study of CD8 T cells in Susac syndrome. The authors carried out high-throughput sequencing of TCR beta. They applied it to CD8+ and CD4+ T cells obtained from blood. The multiple sclerosis controls were treatment-naive patients, and their relapsing-remitting disease was stable or active. CD8+ and CD4+ T cells were negatively isolated; TEMRA cells were FACS-enriched. Reverse transcription of roughly 0.5 to 1 ug RNA used random hexamers. The immunoSEQ assay covered 54 Vbeta and 13 Jbeta segments for CDR3. A single record per CDR3 protein comes from TCRdb applying MiXCR to the immunoSEQ multiplex PCR reads. The sample holds approximately 300,000 distinct CDR3 sequences, about 91% seen once. Germline V gene sequence: CDR1 MNHEY, CDR2 SMNVEV (reference sequence). Trimming shortened V by 6 bases and J by 7 bases, and 18 bases separated the two germline ends. This CDR3 spans 14 amino acids.

Sample: CD8+ T cells from PBMCs. This receptor was obtained from a human donor with multiple sclerosis. The chain is built from TRBV27 and TRBJ1-2, with D maybe TRBD1 (5 bases). The CDR3 DNA reads as TGTGCCAGCAGGCTCGCCGGGACTAATCCTGGCTACACCTTC. Translated: CASRLAGTNPGYTF.